This T cell receptor (beta chain) stems from a study of identifying expanded T cells in peripheral blood (dated by TCRdb to 2018 to 2020). A note on the overall study: Separate aliquots of the same genomic DNA pool were sequenced to produce technical replicates, and four replicates were compared in pairs. Study-wide findings and limitations: The binomial model flagged around 1.2 differentially abundant clones between technical replicates but 15 to 17 over around 2 weeks and under 25 over about 4 weeks. In all healthy donors, the variance in clone template counts between samples taken roughly 14 days apart rose significantly as total template count increased. The authors expected that biological variance in healthy repertoires might rise further over much longer intervals, such as months to years. Across all healthy-donor time intervals, the beta-binomial model significantly cut both the number of clones called differentially abundant and the false-positive rate.

TCRbeta CDR3 regions were profiled with the immunoSEQ Assay using bias-controlled multiplex PCR amplification of genomic DNA. From the authors' description of their analysis: To quantify the absolute abundance of each unique TCRbeta CDR3 region, the sequences were collapsed and filtered. Two models were used to test differential abundance: a binomial model (Fisher-equivalent) and a beta-binomial model that adds time-dependent variance fitted from healthy donors. Any clone with fewer than 5 combined templates was excluded, and a clone was called differentially abundant if its Benjamini-Hochberg FDR was below 0.01. In the beta-binomial model, variance was expressed as a function of the total template count across the two samples, in the form v = (b*log(k)+a)^2. TCRdb limited this immuneACCESS table to in-frame rearrangements with V and J called. A share of clones is missing; checked studies link under half to unresolved V genes, and the rest is unexplained. V and J calls and clone size are as listed in that table; D and trimming were resolved from the DNA. The sample table shows 90,000 or so clones, and about 90% are seen once. The ten biggest clones cover roughly 5.3% of the sample.

During the collection period, no immune events, such as infections, were documented for the healthy donors. Blood repertoires from healthy donors were used as a training cohort for calibrating time-dependent variance in a beta-binomial model of differential abundance of T-cell clones. The training cohort included approximately 10 healthy donors, of whom 3 were female and 7 were male. The donors were between roughly 25 and 64 years old, with an average age of roughly 40 years. Whole blood was collected from each healthy donor at three time points spaced two weeks apart and obtained from a commercial supplier. For immunosequencing, genomic DNA was extracted from whole blood that had not been sorted. For this clone: This clone's antigen is unknown. Base qualities are not recorded, but no much larger clone differs from it by a single base.

The CDR3, cysteine through phenylalanine, is 13 amino acids long. CDR3 DNA only is kept here, 39 bases in frame from base 1. As encoded in the germline V gene, CDR1 is SGHDN while CDR2 is FVKESK. V and J are truncated by 5 bases and 5 bases respectively, leaving an intervening sequence of 13 bases. The specimen was blood. The chain is assembled from TRBV14 and TRBJ2-7; D gene: possibly TRBD1, on 6 matching bases. The sequence derives from a person aged 18-70 years in good health. The CDR3 reads CASSSQGTNEQYF. The DNA reads TGTGCCAGCAGCTCCCAGGGGACCAACGAGCAGTACTTC. Supplemented by the reference TRBV14 and TRBJ2-7 proteins around the CDR3, the complete variable domain is EAGVTQFPSHSVIEKGQTVTLRCDPISGHDNLYWYRRVMGKEIKFLLHFVKESKQDESGMPNNRFLAERTGGTYSTLKVQPAELEDSGVYFCASSSQGTNEQYFGPGTRLTVT.